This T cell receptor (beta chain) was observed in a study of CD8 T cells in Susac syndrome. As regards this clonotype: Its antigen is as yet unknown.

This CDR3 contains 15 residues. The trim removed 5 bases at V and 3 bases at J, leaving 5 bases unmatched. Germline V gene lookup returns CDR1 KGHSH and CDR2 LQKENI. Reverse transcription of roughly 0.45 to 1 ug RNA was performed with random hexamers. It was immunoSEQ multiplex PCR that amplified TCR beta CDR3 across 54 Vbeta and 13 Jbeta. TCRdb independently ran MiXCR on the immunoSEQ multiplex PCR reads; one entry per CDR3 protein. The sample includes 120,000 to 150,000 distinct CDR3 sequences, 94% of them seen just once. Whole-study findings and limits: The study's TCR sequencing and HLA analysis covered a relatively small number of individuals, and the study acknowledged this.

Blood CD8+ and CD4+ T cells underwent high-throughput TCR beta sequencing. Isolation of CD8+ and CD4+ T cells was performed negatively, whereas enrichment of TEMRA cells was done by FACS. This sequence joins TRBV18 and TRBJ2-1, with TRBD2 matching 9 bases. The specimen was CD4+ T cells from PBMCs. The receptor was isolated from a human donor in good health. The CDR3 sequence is CASSTRTSDYNEQFF. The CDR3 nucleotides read TGTGCCAGCTCAACACGGACTAGCGACTACAATGAGCAGTTCTTC.